This T cell receptor (beta chain) was documented in a study of control samples from healthy donors and cancer patients. Method: immunoSEQ multiplex PCR; TCRdb's copy keeps in-frame clones and lacks some. The repertoire holds approximately 70,000 clones, 70% to 90% seen once, with around 2% in the top ten. V shed 1 base and J shed 7 bases, with 10 bases lying between them. The CDR3 has 13 residues. Looked up from germline, CDR1 is LGHDT and CDR2 is YNNKEL (reference sequence). V and J are TRBV3-1 (or the pseudogene TRBV3-2) and TRBJ1-2, with D possibly TRBD1 on 5 matching bases. The sample was PBMCs. This TCR was recovered from a woman aged 50 to 60 with head and neck cancer. CDR3 residues: CASSQVPGGGYTF. The CDR3 DNA is TGTGCCAGCAGCCAAGTTCCCGGGGGTGGCTACACCTTC.